Listed below are T cell receptor beta chains from one sample, sequenced in a study of beta chain features in type 1 diabetes. Method: immunoSEQ multiplex PCR; TCRdb's copy keeps in-frame clones and lacks some. The sample yields some 640,000 clones, around an eighth seen once. The sample was naive CD4+ T cells from blood. These receptors originate from a man between 18 and 29 years old with type 1 diabetes. CDR3s include the opening cysteine and the closing phenylalanine or tryptophan. The D gene is left open where the match is weak. Not every row has a clone size; where given, it reads once, few, many or a size class.

cdr3_nt: TGCGCCAGCAGCCAAGGGACACCGAATATGAACACTGAAGCTTTCTTT
cdr3_aa: CASSQGTPNMNTEAFF
v_call: TRBV4-1
j_call: TRBJ1-1
clone_size: NA
d_call: NA

cdr3_nt: TGTGCCAGCAGCTTCGGAAGGAACACAGATACGCAGTATTTT
cdr3_aa: CASSFGRNTDTQYF
v_call: TRBV7-9
j_call: TRBJ2-3
clone_size: NA
d_call: NA

cdr3_nt: TGTGCCAGCAGAGGGACAGGGATAGAGCCCCAGCATTTT
cdr3_aa: CASRGTGIEPQHF
v_call: TRBV7-9
j_call: TRBJ1-5
clone_size: few
d_call: TRBD1

cdr3_nt: TGTTCTAGCGGGAGGGTTAGTTCCTACAATGAGCAGTTCTTC
cdr3_aa: CSSGRVSSYNEQFF
v_call: TRBV19
j_call: TRBJ2-1
clone_size: few
d_call: TRBD2

cdr3_nt: TGTGCCTGGAAGGACTTACAGTCCTCTGGAAACACCATATATTTT
cdr3_aa: CAWKDLQSSGNTIYF
v_call: TRBV30
j_call: TRBJ1-3
clone_size: few
d_call: NA

cdr3_nt: TGTGCCTGGACCGGACAGATGAACACTGAAGCTTTCTTT
cdr3_aa: CAWTGQMNTEAFF
v_call: TRBV30
j_call: TRBJ1-1
clone_size: NA
d_call: NA

cdr3_nt: TGTGCCAGCAGTTCCGAGAAGAGGCATTCACCCCTCCACTTT
cdr3_aa: CASSSEKRHSPLHF
v_call: TRBV6-6
j_call: TRBJ1-6
clone_size: few
d_call: NA

cdr3_nt: TGTGCCAGCAGCGCGGCCGGGACAGGGTATTACGAGCAGTACTTC
cdr3_aa: CASSAAGTGYYEQYF
v_call: TRBV7-2
j_call: TRBJ2-7
clone_size: NA
d_call: TRBD1

cdr3_nt: TGTGCCATCAGCGACACTCCGGGACAGGGGGCTTCTGGGGCCAACGTCCTGACTTTC
cdr3_aa: CAISDTPGQGASGANVLTF
v_call: TRBV10-3
j_call: TRBJ2-6
clone_size: NA
d_call: TRBD1

cdr3_nt: TGCAGTGCGGCCAGTGGAGGCTACACCTTC
cdr3_aa: CSAASGGYTF
v_call: TRBV20-1
j_call: TRBJ1-2
clone_size: NA
d_call: NA

cdr3_nt: TGCGCCAGCAGCTTGAATAGCGGGAGTAATGAGCAGTTCTTC
cdr3_aa: CASSLNSGSNEQFF
v_call: TRBV5-1
j_call: TRBJ2-1
clone_size: few
d_call: TRBD2

cdr3_nt: TGTGCCAGCAGTCAGGGGATCCAGACCCAGTACTTC
cdr3_aa: CASSQGIQTQYF
v_call: TRBV7-2
j_call: TRBJ2-5
clone_size: few
d_call: NA

cdr3_nt: TGCAGCGCCCTACACCCCGGGACAGCGCTGAACATTCAGTACTTC
cdr3_aa: CSALHPGTALNIQYF
v_call: TRBV29-1
j_call: TRBJ2-4
clone_size: few
d_call: TRBD1

cdr3_nt: TGTGCCAGCAACGGGCTAGCGGGTTTCCTGAGTACCTACGAGCAGTACTTC
cdr3_aa: CASNGLAGFLSTYEQYF
v_call: TRBV28
j_call: TRBJ2-7
clone_size: NA
d_call: TRBD2

cdr3_nt: TGTGCCCTCCGACTCGCGGGAGATCTCAATGAGCAGTTCTTC
cdr3_aa: CALRLAGDLNEQFF
v_call: TRBV30
j_call: TRBJ2-1
clone_size: few
d_call: TRBD2

cdr3_nt: TGTGCCATCAGTGACCTTAGCGGGGACGACACAGATACGCAGTATTTT
cdr3_aa: CAISDLSGDDTDTQYF
v_call: TRBV10-3
j_call: TRBJ2-3
clone_size: NA
d_call: TRBD2

cdr3_nt: TGTGCCTGGATGGGATGGAAAGCGGAAGGCTACACCTTC
cdr3_aa: CAWMGWKAEGYTF
v_call: TRBV30
j_call: TRBJ1-2
clone_size: NA
d_call: NA

cdr3_nt: TGTGCCAGCAGCTTGCATGGCGGTGCGATCAACACTGAAGCTTTCTTT
cdr3_aa: CASSLHGGAINTEAFF
v_call: TRBV5-4
j_call: TRBJ1-1
clone_size: few
d_call: NA

cdr3_nt: TGTGCTAGTGGTTTGGACAGGTTCGCAGCTTTCTTT
cdr3_aa: CASGLDRFAAFF
v_call: TRBV12-5
j_call: TRBJ1-1
clone_size: NA
d_call: NA

cdr3_nt: TGTGCCTCGATTTTAGGAAGGGAAGAGACCCAGTACTTC
cdr3_aa: CASILGREETQYF
v_call: TRBV28
j_call: TRBJ2-5
clone_size: few
d_call: NA

cdr3_nt: TGTGCCAGCAGCTTCGACAGGGAATCTGGCTACACCTTC
cdr3_aa: CASSFDRESGYTF
v_call: TRBV7-9
j_call: TRBJ1-2
clone_size: NA
d_call: TRBD1

cdr3_nt: TGTGCCAGCTCACCAATTGGAGGTGAGCAGTTCTTC
cdr3_aa: CASSPIGGEQFF
v_call: TRBV18
j_call: TRBJ2-1
clone_size: NA
d_call: NA

cdr3_nt: TGCGCCAGCAGCTCTCAACTTACAGGGGGCAACGAGCAGTACTTC
cdr3_aa: CASSSQLTGGNEQYF
v_call: TRBV5-1
j_call: TRBJ2-7
clone_size: NA
d_call: TRBD1

cdr3_nt: TGTGCCAGCAGCGCGAGGGACAGGTCCTACGAGCAGTACTTC
cdr3_aa: CASSARDRSYEQYF
v_call: TRBV9
j_call: TRBJ2-7
clone_size: few
d_call: TRBD1

cdr3_nt: TGTGCCTGGAGTGACCAACTCTACGAGCAGTACTTC
cdr3_aa: CAWSDQLYEQYF
v_call: TRBV30
j_call: TRBJ2-7
clone_size: NA
d_call: NA

cdr3_nt: TGTGCCTGGATACGGCGGGGGGCGTACGAGCAGTACTTC
cdr3_aa: CAWIRRGAYEQYF
v_call: TRBV30
j_call: TRBJ2-7
clone_size: NA
d_call: TRBD2

cdr3_nt: TGTGCCAGCAGCTGGCCGGGCCTCGATGAGCAGTTCTTC
cdr3_aa: CASSWPGLDEQFF
v_call: TRBV5-4
j_call: TRBJ2-1
clone_size: NA
d_call: NA

cdr3_nt: TGTGCCAGCAGTACCTCAGATCAGGCCAATGAGCAGTTCTTC
cdr3_aa: CASSTSDQANEQFF
v_call: TRBV28
j_call: TRBJ2-1
clone_size: NA
d_call: NA

cdr3_nt: TGTGCCAGCAGTTTATTCACTAACTATGGCTACACCTTC
cdr3_aa: CASSLFTNYGYTF
v_call: TRBV28
j_call: TRBJ1-2
clone_size: few
d_call: NA

cdr3_nt: TGTGCCAGCAGCTTCCCGACAGGGGGCGGAAGTAATGAGCAGTTCTTC
cdr3_aa: CASSFPTGGGSNEQFF
v_call: TRBV7-3
j_call: TRBJ2-1
clone_size: NA
d_call: TRBD1

cdr3_nt: TGTGCCAGCAGTGTCCGGGACAGCCTCCTCTTC
cdr3_aa: CASSVRDSLLF
v_call: TRBV6-1
j_call: TRBJ1-2
clone_size: NA
d_call: TRBD1

cdr3_nt: TGTGCCAGCAGTTACTCGACAGCCTCCTACGAGCAGTACTTC
cdr3_aa: CASSYSTASYEQYF
v_call: TRBV6-5
j_call: TRBJ2-7
clone_size: few
d_call: NA

cdr3_nt: TGTGCCAGCAGGTTGACAAAAACTGGAAACACCATATATTTT
cdr3_aa: CASRLTKTGNTIYF
v_call: TRBV6-1
j_call: TRBJ1-3
clone_size: NA
d_call: NA

cdr3_nt: TGTGCCAGCTCTCTCGGACTGCAGAATGAGCAGTTCTTC
cdr3_aa: CASSLGLQNEQFF
v_call: TRBV18
j_call: TRBJ2-1
clone_size: NA
d_call: NA

cdr3_nt: TGCCGGCGGGCAGAGCCCTACGAGCAGTACTTC
cdr3_aa: CRRAEPYEQYF
v_call: TRBV20-1
j_call: TRBJ2-7
clone_size: few
d_call: NA